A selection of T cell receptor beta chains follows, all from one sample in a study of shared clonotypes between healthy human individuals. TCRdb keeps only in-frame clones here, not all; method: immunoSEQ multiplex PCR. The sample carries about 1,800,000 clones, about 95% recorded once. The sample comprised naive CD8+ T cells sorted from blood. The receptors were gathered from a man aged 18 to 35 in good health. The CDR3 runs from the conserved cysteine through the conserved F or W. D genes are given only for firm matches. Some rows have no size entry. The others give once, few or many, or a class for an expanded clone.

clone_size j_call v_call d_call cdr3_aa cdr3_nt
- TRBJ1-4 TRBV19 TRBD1 CATTRDREGDEKLFF TGTGCCACCACCCGGGACAGGGAAGGGGATGAAAAACTGTTTTTT
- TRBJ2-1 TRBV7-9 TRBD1 CASSRERTGGVYNEQFF TGTGCCAGCAGCAGAGAAAGGACAGGGGGGGTCTACAATGAGCAGTTCTTC
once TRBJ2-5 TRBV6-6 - CASSYVQFGETQYF TGTGCCAGCAGTTACGTGCAATTCGGAGAGACCCAGTACTTC
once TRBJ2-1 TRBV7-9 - CASRLSEGGLYNEQFF TGTGCCAGCAGGCTAAGTGAGGGGGGGCTCTACAATGAGCAGTTCTTC
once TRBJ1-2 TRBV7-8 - CASSLARGILLGYTF TGTGCCAGCAGCTTAGCCCGGGGAATCCTTCTGGGCTACACCTTC
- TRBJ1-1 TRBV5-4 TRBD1 CASRDRGGDTEAFF TGTGCCAGCAGGGACAGGGGAGGAGACACTGAAGCTTTCTTT
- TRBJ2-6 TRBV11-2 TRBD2 CASSLDGSGRAANVLTF TGTGCCAGCAGCTTAGATGGTAGCGGGAGGGCCGCCAACGTCCTGACTTTC
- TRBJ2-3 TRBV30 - CAWSVGASTDTQYF TGTGCCTGGAGTGTCGGGGCTAGCACAGATACGCAGTATTTT
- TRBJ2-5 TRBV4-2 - CASSQDSNRVSSETQYF TGTGCCAGCAGCCAAGATTCTAACAGGGTATCTTCAGAGACCCAGTACTTC
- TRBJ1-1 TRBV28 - CASRTDRMNTEAFF TGTGCCAGCAGGACCGACAGGATGAACACTGAAGCTTTCTTT
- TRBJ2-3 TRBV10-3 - CAISDTDTQYF TGTGCCATCAGTGACACAGATACGCAGTATTTT
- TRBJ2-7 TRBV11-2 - CASTRGEIKQYF TGTGCCAGCACCCGTGGGGAGATCAAGCAGTACTTC
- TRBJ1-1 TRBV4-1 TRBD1 CASSQLQGEYTEAFF TGCGCCAGCAGCCAACTCCAGGGGGAATACACTGAAGCTTTCTTT
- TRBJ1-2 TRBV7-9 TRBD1 CASLKTPGQGKNGYTF TGTGCCAGCTTAAAAACCCCGGGACAGGGGAAGAATGGCTACACCTTC
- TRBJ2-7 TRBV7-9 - CASSPQVAYEQYF TGTGCCAGCAGCCCTCAAGTTGCGTACGAGCAGTACTTC
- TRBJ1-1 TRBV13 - CASSSSMNTEAFF TGTGCCAGCAGCTCCAGTATGAACACTGAAGCTTTCTTT
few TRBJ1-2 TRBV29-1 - CSVERQGGYYGYTF TGCAGCGTTGAGAGGCAGGGAGGATACTATGGCTACACCTTC
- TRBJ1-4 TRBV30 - CAWSVGSEKLFF TGTGCCTGGAGTGTAGGGAGTGAAAAACTGTTTTTT
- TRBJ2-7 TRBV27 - CASSLSRDYEQYF TGTGCCAGCAGTTTGTCCAGGGACTACGAGCAGTACTTC
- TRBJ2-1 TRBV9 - CASSVGGGAYNEQFF TGTGCCAGCAGCGTAGGTGGTGGGGCCTACAATGAGCAGTTCTTC
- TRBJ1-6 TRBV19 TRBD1 CASSIQQGVGVPNSPLHF TGTGCCAGTAGTATTCAGCAGGGGGTCGGGGTTCCTAATTCACCCCTCCACTTT
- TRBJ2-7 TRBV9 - CASSVGGGTHEQYF TGTGCCAGCAGCGTAGGGGGAGGCACCCACGAGCAGTACTTC
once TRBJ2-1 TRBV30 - CAWSEGLGNEQFF TGTGCCTGGAGTGAGGGCCTCGGGAATGAGCAGTTCTTC
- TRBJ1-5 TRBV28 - CASSLTGQGGYSNQPQHF TGTGCCAGCAGTTTAACAGGTCAGGGTGGGTATAGCAATCAGCCCCAGCATTTT
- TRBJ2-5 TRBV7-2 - CASSLVASPQETQYF TGTGCCAGCAGCTTAGTAGCCTCACCGCAAGAGACCCAGTACTTC
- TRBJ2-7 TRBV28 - CASSPPGQTYEQYF TGTGCCAGCAGTCCCCCCGGACAGACCTACGAGCAGTACTTC
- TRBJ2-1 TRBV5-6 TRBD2 CASSWGLPLEQFF TGTGCCAGCAGCTGGGGACTACCCTTGGAGCAGTTCTTC
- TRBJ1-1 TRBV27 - CASSLSSSTEAFF TGTGCCAGCAGTTTATCGTCTAGCACTGAAGCTTTCTTT
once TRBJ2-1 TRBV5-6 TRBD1 CASSPGTDYNEQFF TGTGCCAGCAGCCCCGGGACAGATTACAATGAGCAGTTCTTC
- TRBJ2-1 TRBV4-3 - CASWPWRTRFF TGCGCCAGCTGGCCTTGGAGGACGCGGTTCTTC
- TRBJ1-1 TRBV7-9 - CASSSGTLEAFF TGTGCCAGCAGCTCAGGGACCCTGGAAGCTTTCTTT
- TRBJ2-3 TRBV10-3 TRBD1 CAISDPGTGASFTDTQYF TGTGCCATCAGTGACCCCGGGACAGGGGCGTCGTTCACAGATACGCAGTATTTT
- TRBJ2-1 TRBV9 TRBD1 CASSVGTGTGTDNEQFF TGTGCCAGCAGCGTAGGTACCGGGACAGGGACGGACAATGAGCAGTTCTTC
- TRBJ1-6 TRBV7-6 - CASSLELGNSPLHF TGTGCCAGCAGCTTAGAACTGGGTAATTCACCCCTCCACTTT
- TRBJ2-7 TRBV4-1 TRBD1 CASSPRDRASYEQYF TGCGCCAGCAGCCCCCGGGACAGGGCCTCCTACGAGCAGTACTTC
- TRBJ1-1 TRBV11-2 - CASGFPSGSRGNTEAFF TGTGCCAGCGGCTTCCCTTCGGGATCCAGGGGGAACACTGAAGCTTTCTTT
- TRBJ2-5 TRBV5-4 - CASSLGDLETQYF TGTGCCAGCAGCCTCGGGGATTTGGAGACCCAGTACTTC
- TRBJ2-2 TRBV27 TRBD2 CASSSLLTSGGGTGELFF TGTGCCAGCAGTTCCCTGCTGACTAGCGGGGGGGGCACCGGGGAGCTGTTTTTT
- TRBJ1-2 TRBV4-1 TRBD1 CASSQEDRGYGYTF TGCGCCAGCAGCCAGGAGGACAGGGGGTATGGCTACACCTTC
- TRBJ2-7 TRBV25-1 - CASSDRSYEQYF TGTGCCAGCAGTGATAGGTCGTACGAGCAGTACTTC
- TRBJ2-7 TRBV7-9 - CASNPVQPSYEQYF TGTGCCAGCAACCCGGTACAGCCATCCTACGAGCAGTACTTC
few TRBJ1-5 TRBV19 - CASSIRDFNQPQHF TGTGCCAGTAGTATCCGGGACTTCAATCAGCCCCAGCATTTT
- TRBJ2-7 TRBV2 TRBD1 CASSDGQGAGYEQYF TGTGCCAGCAGTGACGGGCAGGGGGCGGGCTACGAGCAGTACTTC
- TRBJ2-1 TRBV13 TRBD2 CASSVGGGRARNEQFF TGTGCCAGCAGCGTTGGGGGCGGGAGGGCTCGTAATGAGCAGTTCTTC
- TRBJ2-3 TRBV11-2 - CASSLITAGLVDTQYF TGTGCCAGCAGCCTAATTACAGCTGGATTGGTAGATACGCAGTATTTT
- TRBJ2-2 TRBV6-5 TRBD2 CASSFSGDTGELFF TGTGCCAGCAGTTTTAGCGGGGACACCGGGGAGCTGTTTTTT
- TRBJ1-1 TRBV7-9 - CASSLVEFENAEAFF TGTGCCAGCAGCTTAGTTGAATTCGAAAATGCTGAAGCTTTCTTT
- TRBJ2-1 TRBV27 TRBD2 CASSSLGLAYGEQFF TGTGCCAGCAGTTCTCTTGGACTAGCGTACGGTGAGCAGTTCTTC
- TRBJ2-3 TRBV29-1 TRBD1 CSVEDGGPTGSTDTQYF TGCAGCGTAGAGGATGGGGGCCCGACAGGGAGCACAGATACGCAGTATTTT
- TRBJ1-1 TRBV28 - CASSLRGFNTEAFF TGTGCCAGCAGTTTAAGGGGGTTTAACACTGAAGCTTTCTTT
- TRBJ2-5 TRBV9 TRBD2 CASSESSGSGETQYF TGTGCCAGCAGCGAGTCTAGCGGGAGTGGCGAGACCCAGTACTTC